The clone carrying this TCR beta chain has just a few counts. V lost 0 bases to trimming and J lost 7 bases; unmatched junction nucleotides: 10. This CDR3 is built from 16 residues. CDR1 and CDR2 (germline): LGHNA, YSLEER. These data are taken from a study of OX40 agonist ivuxolimab in advanced cancers. Only in-frame clones appear in the TCRdb table, and some are missing; sequencing was by immunoSEQ multiplex PCR. The sample holds 30,000 to 35,000 clones, 92% seen once. This chain connects TRBV4-3 to TRBJ2-3; 7 bases align to TRBD2. The clonotype was recovered from an adult with an advanced solid tumor such as melanoma, head and neck, liver or kidney cancer. The sample in question was CD4+ or CD8+ T cells sorted from blood, obtained in a trial of the OX40 agonist ivuxolimab. The chain's CDR3 is CASSQDREGTPNTQYF. The CDR3 nucleotides are TGCGCCAGCAGCCAAGATAGGGAGGGGACCCCGAATACGCAGTATTTT.